The 9 T cell receptor beta chains below were found in one sample sequenced in a study of T cell responses to AZD1222 COVID-19 vaccine. The assay was immunoSEQ multiplex PCR, and TCRdb's table has in-frame clones only and misses some. The profile shows approximately 180,000 clones, approximately 95% of them singletons. This material consisted of peripheral blood, taken 28 days after the second dose of the MenACWY control vaccine. The receptors originated from an adult who received the MenACWY meningococcal vaccine as a control.

The chain has TRBV6-5 and TRBJ1-3; D call uncertain. The CDR3 contains 15 residues. Trimming removed 2 bases at V and 4 bases at J, with 12 bases between. The germline gives CDR1 MNHEY, CDR2 SVGAGI. The CDR3 here is CASSYRRGVGNTIYF. The CDR3 DNA reads TGTGCCAGCAGTTACCGACGAGGTGTCGGAAACACCATATATTTT.

The gene calls are TRBV18 and TRBJ1-2, with 9 bases aligning to TRBD1. Looked up from germline, CDR1 is KGHSH and CDR2 is LQKENI. The V gene end was trimmed by 3 bases and the J gene end by 4 bases; junction bases not matched to a gene: 6. The CDR3 consists of 15 residues. The CDR3 is CASSPSTGGAYGYTF. CDR3 in DNA: TGTGCCAGCTCACCGTCGACAGGGGGGGCCTATGGCTACACCTTC.

V gene TRBV3-1 (or the pseudogene TRBV3-2) combines with J gene TRBJ2-6; no clear D gene. V was shortened by 4 bases and J by 2 bases, with 3 bases between the two germline ends. There are 13 residues in the CDR3. Germline CDR1 and CDR2: LGHDT and YNNKEL (reference sequence). This CDR3 is CASSLAGANVLTF. CDR3 sequence (DNA): TGTGCCAGCAGCCTGGCTGGGGCCAACGTCCTGACTTTC.

The rearrangement joins TRBV7-2 to TRBJ2-1; no reliable D call. V was pared by 1 base and J by 0 bases, with 7 bases between. Per the germline V gene, CDR1 is SGHTA and CDR2 is FQGNSA. The CDR3 has 15 amino acids. CDR3 sequence reads: CASSLGWSSYNEQFF. Here the CDR3 DNA reads TGTGCCAGCAGCTTAGGATGGAGCTCCTACAATGAGCAGTTCTTC.

This chain links TRBV2 with TRBJ1-1; weak D call: TRBD1 (5 bases). The CDR3 runs 12 residues. Germline loops: CDR1 SNHLY, CDR2 FYNNEI. V lost 5 bases to trimming and J lost 8 bases, with 12 bases between them. CDR3 DNA sequence: TGTGCCAGCAGTAGGGATTGGGGCGAAGCTTTCTTT. Amino acid sequence: CASSRDWGEAFF.

This chain uses TRBV2 with TRBJ1-6, with 7 bases fitting TRBD1. J lost 6 bases, V lost 2 bases, and 4 bases had no gene match. Germline values: CDR1 SNHLY, CDR2 FYNNEI. This CDR3 is 15 amino acids long. The CDR3 region is CASSEQGGLNSPLHF. The CDR3 DNA sequence: TGTGCCAGCAGTGAACAGGGGGGCCTTAATTCACCCCTCCACTTT. Drawing the rest from reference TRBV2 and TRBJ1-6, the complete variable domain is EPEVTQTPSHQVTQMGQEVILRCVPISNHLYFYWYRQILGQKVEFLVSFYNNEISEKSEIFDDQFSVERPDGSNFTLKIRSTKLEDSAMYFCASSEQGGLNSPLHFGNGTRLTVT.

This clone appeared once. This specimen includes other DNA sequences encoding the same CDR3. The chain employs TRBV28 and TRBJ1-2; D is unresolved. CDR3 length: 12 amino acids. Germline values: CDR1 MDHEN, CDR2 SYDVKM. The V end lost 3 bases, the J end lost 2 bases, and 4 bases lay between the germline ends. The CDR3 bases are TGTGCCAGCAGTTTGAGCAACTATGGCTACACCTTC. Amino acids: CASSLSNYGYTF.

The rearrangement joins TRBV23-1 to TRBJ2-1; 13 bases line up with TRBD2. TRBV23-1 is an ORF; its function is uncertain. The CDR3 loop spans 18 amino acids. V lost 3 bases, J lost 4 bases, and 9 bases stayed unmatched. CDR3 amino acids: CASSHELAGGRWYNEQFF. CDR3 DNA sequence: TGCGCCAGCAGTCACGAACTAGCGGGGGGGCGGTGGTACAATGAGCAGTTCTTC.

The chain recombines TRBV6-5 with TRBJ2-7, with 7 bases aligning to TRBD1. This CDR3 comprises 15 residues. Germline trimming cut 6 bases from V and 5 bases from J; bases unmatched to any gene: 13. Germline V gives CDR1 MNHEY, CDR2 SVGAGI. The CDR3 nucleotides read TGTGCCAGCAGCCGGCTCGGACAGGTCCGCGACGAGCAGTACTTC. Its protein is CASSRLGQVRDEQYF.